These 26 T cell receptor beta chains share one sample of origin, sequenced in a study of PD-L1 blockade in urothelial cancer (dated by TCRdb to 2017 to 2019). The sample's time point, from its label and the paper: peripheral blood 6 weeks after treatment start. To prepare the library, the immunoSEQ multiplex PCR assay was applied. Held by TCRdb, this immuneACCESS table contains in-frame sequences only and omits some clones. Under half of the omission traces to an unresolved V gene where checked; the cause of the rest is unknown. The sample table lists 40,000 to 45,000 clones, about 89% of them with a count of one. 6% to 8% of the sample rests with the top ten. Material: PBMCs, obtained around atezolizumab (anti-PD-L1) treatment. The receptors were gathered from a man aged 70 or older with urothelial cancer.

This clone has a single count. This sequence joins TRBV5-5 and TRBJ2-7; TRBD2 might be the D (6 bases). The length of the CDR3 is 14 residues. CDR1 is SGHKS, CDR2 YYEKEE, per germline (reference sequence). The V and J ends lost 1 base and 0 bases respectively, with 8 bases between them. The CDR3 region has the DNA TGTGCCAGCAGCTTGACGGGGGTCTCCTACGAGCAGTACTTC. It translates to CASSLTGVSYEQYF. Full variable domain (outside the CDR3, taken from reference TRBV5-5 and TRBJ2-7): DAGVTQSPTHLIKTRGQQVTLRCSPISGHKSVSWYQQVLGQGPQFIFQYYEKEERGRGNFPDRFSARQFPNYSSELNVNALLLGDSALYLCASSLTGVSYEQYFGPGTRLTVT.

The CDR3 nucleotides read TGCGCCAGCAGTGAAAGGACAGGGAACACCGGGGAGCTGTTTTTT. Translating gives CASSERTGNTGELFF. The chain joins TRBV10-1 to TRBJ2-2; 7 positions match TRBD1. CDR3 length: 15 amino acids. Germline lookup yields CDR1 WNHNN and CDR2 SYGVQD (reference sequence). V shed 3 bases, J shed 1 base, and the junction held 2 bases outside the gene matches.

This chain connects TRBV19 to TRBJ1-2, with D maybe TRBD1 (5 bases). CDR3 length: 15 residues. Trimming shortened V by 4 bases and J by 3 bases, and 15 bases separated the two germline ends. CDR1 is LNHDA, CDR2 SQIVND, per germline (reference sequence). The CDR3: CASSSMGAGHYGYTF. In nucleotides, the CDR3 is TGTGCCAGTAGTAGTATGGGAGCGGGACACTATGGCTACACCTTC.

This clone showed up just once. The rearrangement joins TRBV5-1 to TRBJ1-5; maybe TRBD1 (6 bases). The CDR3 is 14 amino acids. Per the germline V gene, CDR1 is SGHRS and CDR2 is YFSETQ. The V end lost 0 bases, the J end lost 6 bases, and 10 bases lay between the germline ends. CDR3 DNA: TGCGCCAGCAGCTTGGGACAGGCAGGTCAGCCCCAGCATTTT. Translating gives CASSLGQAGQPQHF.

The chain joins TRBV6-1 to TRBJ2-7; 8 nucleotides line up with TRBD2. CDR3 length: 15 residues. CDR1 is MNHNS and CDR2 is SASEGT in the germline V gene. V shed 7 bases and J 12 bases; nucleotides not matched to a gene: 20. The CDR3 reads CASTLEGRGRAGGYF. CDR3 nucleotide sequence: TGTGCCAGCACTTTGGAGGGCAGGGGACGCGCGGGGGGGTACTTC.

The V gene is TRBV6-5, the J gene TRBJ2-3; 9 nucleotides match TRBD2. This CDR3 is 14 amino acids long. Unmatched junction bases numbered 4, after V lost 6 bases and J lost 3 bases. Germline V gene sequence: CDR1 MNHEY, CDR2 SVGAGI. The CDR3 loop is CASRSLAGTDTQYF. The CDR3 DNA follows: TGTGCCAGCAGGTCCCTAGCGGGGACAGATACGCAGTATTTT.

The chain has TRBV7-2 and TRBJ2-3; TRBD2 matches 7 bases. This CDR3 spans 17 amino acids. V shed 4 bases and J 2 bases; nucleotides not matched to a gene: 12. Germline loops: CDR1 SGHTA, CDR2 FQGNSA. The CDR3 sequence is CASSSIGVAGVTDTQYF. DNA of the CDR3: TGTGCCAGCAGCTCCATCGGGGTGGCGGGAGTCACAGATACGCAGTATTTT.

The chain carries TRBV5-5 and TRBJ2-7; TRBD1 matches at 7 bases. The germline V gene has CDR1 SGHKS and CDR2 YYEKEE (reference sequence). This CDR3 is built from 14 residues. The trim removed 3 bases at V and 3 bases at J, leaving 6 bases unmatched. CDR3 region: CASSWDRLYYEQYF. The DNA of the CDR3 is TGTGCCAGCAGCTGGGACAGACTCTACTACGAGCAGTACTTC.

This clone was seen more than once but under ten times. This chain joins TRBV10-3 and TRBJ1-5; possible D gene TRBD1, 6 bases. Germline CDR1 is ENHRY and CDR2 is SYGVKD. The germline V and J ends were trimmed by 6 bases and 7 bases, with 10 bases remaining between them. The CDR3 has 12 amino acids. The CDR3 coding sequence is TGTGCCATCAGCACAGGGCAACAGCCCCAGCATTTT. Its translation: CAISTGQQPQHF.

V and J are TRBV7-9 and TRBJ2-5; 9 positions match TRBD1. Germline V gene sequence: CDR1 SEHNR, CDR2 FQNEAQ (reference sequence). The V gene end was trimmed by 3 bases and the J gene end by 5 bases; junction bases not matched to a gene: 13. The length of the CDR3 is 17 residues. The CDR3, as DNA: TGTGCCAGCAGCTTTGGCCTACTTACAGGGGGCGAGGAGACCCAGTACTTC. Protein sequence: CASSFGLLTGGEETQYF.

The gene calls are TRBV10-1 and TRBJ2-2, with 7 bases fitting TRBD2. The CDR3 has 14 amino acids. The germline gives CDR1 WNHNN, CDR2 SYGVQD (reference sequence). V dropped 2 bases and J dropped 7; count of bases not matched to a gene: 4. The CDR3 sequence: CASSEIREVGELFF. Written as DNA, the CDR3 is TGCGCCAGCAGTGAGATACGGGAGGTCGGGGAGCTGTTTTTT.

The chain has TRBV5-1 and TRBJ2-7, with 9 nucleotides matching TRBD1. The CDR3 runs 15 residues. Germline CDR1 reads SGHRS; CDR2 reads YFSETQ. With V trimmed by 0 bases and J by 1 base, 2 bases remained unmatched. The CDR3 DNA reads TGCGCCAGCAGCTTGGCCGGGACAGGGTCCTACGAGCAGTACTTC. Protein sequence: CASSLAGTGSYEQYF.

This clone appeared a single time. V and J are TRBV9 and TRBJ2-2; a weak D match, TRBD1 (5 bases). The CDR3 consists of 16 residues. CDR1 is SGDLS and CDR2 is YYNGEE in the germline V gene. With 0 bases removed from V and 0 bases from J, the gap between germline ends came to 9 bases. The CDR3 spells CASSVANRPNTGELFF. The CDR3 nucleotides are TGTGCCAGCAGCGTAGCGAACAGGCCGAACACCGGGGAGCTGTTTTTT.

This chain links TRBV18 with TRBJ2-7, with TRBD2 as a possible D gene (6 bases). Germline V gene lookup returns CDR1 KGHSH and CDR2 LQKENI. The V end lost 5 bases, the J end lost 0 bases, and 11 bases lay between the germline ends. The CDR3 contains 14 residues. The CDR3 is CASSAGRSSYEQYF. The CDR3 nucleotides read TGTGCCAGCTCAGCAGGGAGGAGCTCCTACGAGCAGTACTTC.

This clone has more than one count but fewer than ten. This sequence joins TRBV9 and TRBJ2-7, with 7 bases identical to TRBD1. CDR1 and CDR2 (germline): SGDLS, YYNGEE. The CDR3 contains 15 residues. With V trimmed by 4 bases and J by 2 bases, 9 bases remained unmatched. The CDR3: CASSPTTGATYEQYF. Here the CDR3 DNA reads TGTGCCAGCAGCCCTACCACAGGGGCCACCTACGAGCAGTACTTC.

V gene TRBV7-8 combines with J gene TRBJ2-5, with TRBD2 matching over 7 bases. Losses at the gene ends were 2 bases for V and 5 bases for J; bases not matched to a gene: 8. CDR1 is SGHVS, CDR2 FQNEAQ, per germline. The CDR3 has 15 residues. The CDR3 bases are TGTGCCAGCAGCTTACCGTCGGGAGGAGGGGAGACCCAGTACTTC. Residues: CASSLPSGGGETQYF.

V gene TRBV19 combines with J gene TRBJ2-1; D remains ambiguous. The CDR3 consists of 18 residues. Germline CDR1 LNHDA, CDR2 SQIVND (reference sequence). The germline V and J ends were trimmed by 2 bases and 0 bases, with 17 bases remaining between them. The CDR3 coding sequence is TGTGCCAGTAGTATAACTCCCCCGCGCGCGTCCTCCTACAATGAGCAGTTCTTC. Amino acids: CASSITPPRASSYNEQFF.

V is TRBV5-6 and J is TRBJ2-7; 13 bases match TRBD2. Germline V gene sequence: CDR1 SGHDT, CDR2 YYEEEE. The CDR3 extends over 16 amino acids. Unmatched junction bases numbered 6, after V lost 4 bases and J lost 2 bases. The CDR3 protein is CASSRGLAGFAYEQYF. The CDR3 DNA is TGTGCCAGCAGCCGGGGACTAGCGGGATTTGCCTACGAGCAGTACTTC.

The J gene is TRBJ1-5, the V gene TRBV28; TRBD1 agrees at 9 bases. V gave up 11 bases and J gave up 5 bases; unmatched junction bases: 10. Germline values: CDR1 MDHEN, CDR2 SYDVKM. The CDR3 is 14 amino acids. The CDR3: CAGKGTGSHQPQHF. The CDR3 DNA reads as TGTGCCGGAAAAGGGACAGGGAGCCATCAGCCCCAGCATTTT.

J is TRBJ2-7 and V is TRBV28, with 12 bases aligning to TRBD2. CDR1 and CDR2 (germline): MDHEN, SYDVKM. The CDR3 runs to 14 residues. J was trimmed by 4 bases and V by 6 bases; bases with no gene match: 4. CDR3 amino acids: CASRLGLAGYEQYF. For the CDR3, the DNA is TGTGCCAGCAGGCTAGGACTAGCGGGATACGAGCAGTACTTC.

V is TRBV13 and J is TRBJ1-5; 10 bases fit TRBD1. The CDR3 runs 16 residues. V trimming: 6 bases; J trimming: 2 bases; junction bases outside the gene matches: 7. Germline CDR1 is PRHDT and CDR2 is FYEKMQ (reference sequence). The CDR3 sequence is CASRRVGTGGNQPQHF. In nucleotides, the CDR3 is TGTGCCAGCAGACGTGTAGGGACAGGGGGCAATCAGCCCCAGCATTTT.

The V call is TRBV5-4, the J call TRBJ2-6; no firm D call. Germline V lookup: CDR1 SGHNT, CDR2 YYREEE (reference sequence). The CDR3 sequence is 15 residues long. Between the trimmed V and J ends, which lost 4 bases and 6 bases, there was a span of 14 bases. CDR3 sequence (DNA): TGTGCCAGCAGCCGCCGAACCGGTCAGGCCAACGTCCTGACTTTC. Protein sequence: CASSRRTGQANVLTF.

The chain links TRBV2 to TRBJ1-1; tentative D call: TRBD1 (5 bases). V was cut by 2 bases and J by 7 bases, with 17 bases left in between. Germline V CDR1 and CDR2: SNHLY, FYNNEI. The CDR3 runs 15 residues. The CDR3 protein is CASSELSGRRGEAFF. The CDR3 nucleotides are TGTGCCAGCAGTGAATTGTCAGGGAGGAGAGGTGAAGCTTTCTTT.

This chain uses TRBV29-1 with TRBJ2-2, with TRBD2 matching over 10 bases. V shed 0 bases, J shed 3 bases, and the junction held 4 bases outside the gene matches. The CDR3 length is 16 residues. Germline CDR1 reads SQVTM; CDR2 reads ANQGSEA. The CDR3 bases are TGCAGCGTTGAAGACCCAGCGGGAGGGGACACCGGGGAGCTGTTTTTT. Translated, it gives CSVEDPAGGDTGELFF.

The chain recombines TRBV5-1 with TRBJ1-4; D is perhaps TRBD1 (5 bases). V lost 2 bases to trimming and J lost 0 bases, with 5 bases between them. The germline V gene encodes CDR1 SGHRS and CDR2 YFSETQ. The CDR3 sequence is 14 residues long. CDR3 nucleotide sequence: TGCGCCAGCAGCTTAGGGGCAACTAATGAAAAACTGTTTTTT. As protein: CASSLGATNEKLFF.

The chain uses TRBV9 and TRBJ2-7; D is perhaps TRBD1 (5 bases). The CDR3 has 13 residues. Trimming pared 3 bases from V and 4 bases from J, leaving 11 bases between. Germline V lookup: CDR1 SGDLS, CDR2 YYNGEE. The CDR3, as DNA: TGTGCCAGCAGCGCCCCCGACAGATACGAGCAGTACTTC. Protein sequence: CASSAPDRYEQYF.